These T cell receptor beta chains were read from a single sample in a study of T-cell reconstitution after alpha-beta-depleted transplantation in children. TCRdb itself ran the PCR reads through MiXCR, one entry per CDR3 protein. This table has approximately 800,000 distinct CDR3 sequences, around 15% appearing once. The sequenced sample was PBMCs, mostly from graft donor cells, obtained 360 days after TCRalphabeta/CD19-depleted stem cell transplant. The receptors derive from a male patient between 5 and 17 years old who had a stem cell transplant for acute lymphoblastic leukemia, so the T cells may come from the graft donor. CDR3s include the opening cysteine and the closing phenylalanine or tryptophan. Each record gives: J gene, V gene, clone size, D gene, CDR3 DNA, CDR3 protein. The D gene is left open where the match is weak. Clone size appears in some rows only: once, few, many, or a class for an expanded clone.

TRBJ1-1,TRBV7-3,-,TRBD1,TGTGCCAGCAGCTTAGAGGGGGCTCGGAACACTGAAGCTTTCTTT,CASSLEGARNTEAFF
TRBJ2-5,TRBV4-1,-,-,TGCGCCAGCAGTCCAAGTAACCTTGTGGGGGAGACCCAGTACTTC,CASSPSNLVGETQYF
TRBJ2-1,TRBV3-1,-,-,TGTGCCAGCAGCCACCACCGGAGGGACAATGAGCAGTTCTTC,CASSHHRRDNEQFF
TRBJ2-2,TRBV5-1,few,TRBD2,TGCGCCAGCAGCTTGGCGGCTAGCGGGATAAAGAACACCGGGGAGCTGTTTTTT,CASSLAASGIKNTGELFF
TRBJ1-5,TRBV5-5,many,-,TGTGCCAGCAGCTTGGTGGCTTATAGCAATCAGCCCCAGCATTTT,CASSLVAYSNQPQHF
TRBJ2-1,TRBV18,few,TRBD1,TGTGCCAGCTCGACCCGACAGGGGGCCTACAATGAGCAGTTCTTC,CASSTRQGAYNEQFF
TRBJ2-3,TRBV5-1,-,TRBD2,TGCGCCAGCAACCCGACTAGCGCCTACACAGATACGCAGTATTTT,CASNPTSAYTDTQYF
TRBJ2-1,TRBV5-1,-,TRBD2,TGCGCCCGCAGCACTCCTAGCGGGAGTTTCTACAATGAGCAGTTCTTC,CARSTPSGSFYNEQFF
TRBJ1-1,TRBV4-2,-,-,TGTGCCAGCAGCCAAGTCCAGGCGGCGGGGAGTGAAGCTTTCTTT,CASSQVQAAGSEAFF
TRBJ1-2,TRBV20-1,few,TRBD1,TGCAGTGCTAGAGTACCGGGACAGGGAGGCGGGTTAGGAGACTATGGCTACACCTTC,CSARVPGQGGGLGDYGYTF
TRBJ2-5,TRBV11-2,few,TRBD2,TGTGCCAGCAGCTCTGGGACTAGCGTATACCAAGAGACCCAGTACTTC,CASSSGTSVYQETQYF
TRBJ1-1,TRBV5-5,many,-,TGTGCCAGCAGCTTATTAACCGGGACATCCCCGTCAGCTTTCTTT,CASSLLTGTSPSAFF
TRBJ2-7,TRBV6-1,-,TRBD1,TGTGCCAGCAGTGAATATAGGACAGGCTACGAGCAGTACTTC,CASSEYRTGYEQYF
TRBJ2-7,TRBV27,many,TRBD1,TGTGCCAGCAGACGGACAGGGATAACCTACGAGCAGTACTTC,CASRRTGITYEQYF
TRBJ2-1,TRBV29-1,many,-,TGCAGCGGGTATGGGGATGAGCAGTTCTTC,CSGYGDEQFF
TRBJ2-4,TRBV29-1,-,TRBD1,TGCAGCGCGGGGACAGGGGGTTCCTTCACCAAAAACATTCAGTACTTC,CSAGTGGSFTKNIQYF
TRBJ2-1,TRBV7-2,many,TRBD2,TGTGCCAGCAGGCCTAGCGGGAGCCCTACTGCGAATGAGCAGTTCTTC,CASRPSGSPTANEQFF
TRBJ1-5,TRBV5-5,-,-,TGTGCCAGCAGCCGGACAAGGAGTCAGCCCCAGCATTTT,CASSRTRSQPQHF
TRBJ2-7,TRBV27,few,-,TGTGCCAGCACTCCGAGTCAGGGGAGCTCCTACGAGCAGTACTTC,CASTPSQGSSYEQYF
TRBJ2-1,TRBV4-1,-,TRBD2,TGCGCCAGCAGCCCGGGGAGCGGGAGGAGGTTAGCGGAGCCCTACAGTGAGCAGTTCTTC,CASSPGSGRRLAEPYSEQFF